Presented here are 32 T cell receptor beta chains from one specimen sequenced in a study of T cell changes during pregnancy in multiple sclerosis. Produced via immunoSEQ multiplex PCR; TCRdb's table is partial and in-frame only. Among about 100,000 clones listed, about 90% were seen once. The sample here was peripheral blood, taken after pregnancy. The receptors come from a female donor with multiple sclerosis, enrolled in a pregnancy study.

The chain is built from TRBV10-3 and TRBJ2-7, with 10 nucleotides matching TRBD1. In germline, CDR1 is ENHRY, CDR2 SYGVKD. After removal of 0 bases from V and 3 bases from J, the junction contained 14 bases not matched to a gene. This CDR3 has 19 amino acids. Here the CDR3 reads CAISESTGQGEKNSYEQYF. For the CDR3, the DNA is TGTGCCATCAGTGAGTCTACTGGACAGGGGGAAAAGAATAGCTACGAGCAGTACTTC.

The rearrangement uses TRBV7-2 and TRBJ2-1; 8 bases line up with TRBD2. Germline loops: CDR1 SGHTA, CDR2 FQGNSA. This CDR3 contains 15 residues. J was trimmed by 9 bases and V by 5 bases; bases with no gene match: 12. The CDR3 loop is CASSVTSVGSAEQFF. The CDR3 region has the DNA TGTGCCAGCAGCGTGACTAGCGTGGGGTCAGCTGAGCAGTTCTTC.

The rearrangement links TRBV27 to TRBJ1-1, with D possibly TRBD1 on 6 matching bases. This CDR3 region has 16 residues. V lost 8 bases to trimming and J lost 3 bases, with 22 bases between them. The germline V gene has CDR1 MNHEY and CDR2 SMNVEV (reference sequence). CDR3: CASSPSAGEMDTEAFF. The CDR3 coding sequence is TGTGCCAGCTCACCATCGGCAGGGGAAATGGACACTGAAGCTTTCTTT.

In this sample, this clone turned up once. The genes are TRBV2 and TRBJ2-7, with a possible D match to TRBD1 (5 bases). Trimming cost V 6 bases and J 0 bases, with 18 bases left between them. The CDR3 consists of 16 residues. CDR1 and CDR2 from the germline V gene are SNHLY and FYNNEI. CDR3 sequence reads: CASSKDRPGSSYEQYF. CDR3 bases: TGTGCCAGCAGCAAAGACCGCCCAGGGTCCTCCTACGAGCAGTACTTC. Drawing the rest from reference TRBV2 and TRBJ2-7, the complete variable domain is EPEVTQTPSHQVTQMGQEVILRCVPISNHLYFYWYRQILGQKVEFLVSFYNNEISEKSEIFDDQFSVERPDGSNFTLKIRSTKLEDSAMYFCASSKDRPGSSYEQYFGPGTRLTVT.

J is TRBJ2-3 and V is TRBV7-6; 10 nucleotides agree with TRBD1. Germline V lookup: CDR1 SGHVS, CDR2 FNYEAQ. The CDR3 has 15 residues. V shed 10 bases and J 0 bases; nucleotides not matched to a gene: 7. The CDR3 sequence: CATDRGRSSTDTQYF. The CDR3 nucleotides are TGTGCCACGGACAGGGGGAGATCTAGCACAGATACGCAGTATTTT.

This clone was detected once. The chain employs TRBV28 and TRBJ1-5, with D possibly being TRBD1 (6 bases). Germline V CDR1 and CDR2: MDHEN, SYDVKM. Trimming cost V 6 bases and J 5 bases, with 11 bases left between them. The CDR3 length is 13 residues. The CDR3 loop reads CASRLQGYQPQHF. CDR3 in DNA: TGTGCCAGCAGACTTCAGGGGTATCAGCCCCAGCATTTT.

The chain uses TRBV2 and TRBJ2-7, with 8 positions matching TRBD2. This CDR3 spans 15 amino acids. Losses at the gene ends were 3 bases for V and 7 bases for J; bases not matched to a gene: 11. CDR1 and CDR2 (germline): SNHLY, FYNNEI. The CDR3 DNA is TGTGCCAGCAGTGACGCCGGGGGGGTGGGGAGGGAGCAGTACTTC. It yields the protein CASSDAGGVGREQYF.

The chain recombines TRBV4-1 with TRBJ1-3, with 8 nucleotides matching TRBD1. The CDR3 is 15 amino acids. CDR1 and CDR2 from the germline V gene are MGHRA and YSYEKL. J lost 3 bases, V lost 0 bases, and 1 base had no gene match. The CDR3 sequence is CASSQDDRGGNTIYF. The CDR3 DNA sequence: TGCGCCAGCAGCCAAGATGACAGGGGTGGAAACACCATATATTTT.

V usage is TRBV27 and J usage is TRBJ2-7, with 9 positions matching TRBD1. This CDR3 region has 15 residues. The germline gives CDR1 MNHEY, CDR2 SMNVEV (reference sequence). V dropped 5 bases and J dropped 4; count of bases not matched to a gene: 9. Here the CDR3 reads CASSPAGTGLYEQYF. The CDR3 nucleotides are TGTGCCAGCAGTCCGGCCGGGACAGGGTTATACGAGCAGTACTTC.

J is TRBJ1-1 and V is TRBV7-9, with D possibly matching TRBD1 (5 bases). Trimming pared 6 bases from V and 0 bases from J, leaving 11 bases between. The CDR3 is 14 amino acids. Germline V CDR1 and CDR2: SEHNR, FQNEAQ (reference sequence). The CDR3 reads CASSSGGMNTEAFF. Here the CDR3 DNA reads TGTGCCAGCAGTTCGGGGGGGATGAACACTGAAGCTTTCTTT.

This chain connects TRBV18 to TRBJ1-1; 8 positions agree with TRBD1. This CDR3 is 13 amino acids long. Germline-derived CDR1 and CDR2 are KGHSH and LQKENI. Unmatched junction bases numbered 5, after V lost 6 bases and J lost 5 bases. In DNA, the CDR3 is TGTGCCAGCTCGGACAGGGTTGGAACTGAAGCTTTCTTT. Residues: CASSDRVGTEAFF.

The chain carries TRBV19 and TRBJ2-5; D is perhaps TRBD1 (6 bases). The germline gives CDR1 LNHDA, CDR2 SQIVND (reference sequence). The CDR3 extends over 13 amino acids. V was clipped by 6 bases and J by 3 bases, with 11 bases between them. CDR3 in amino acids: CASSERTEETQYF. The CDR3 bases are TGTGCCAGTAGCGAAAGGACAGAAGAGACCCAGTACTTC. Full variable domain (remainder filled in from reference TRBV19 and TRBJ2-5): DGGITQSPKYLFRKEGQNVTLSCEQNLNHDAMYWYRQDPGQGLRLIYYSQIVNDFQKGDIAEGYSVSREKKESFPLTVTSAQKNPTAFYLCASSERTEETQYFGPGTRLLVL.

The J gene is TRBJ2-3, the V gene TRBV9; D is uncertain. CDR1 and CDR2 from the germline V gene are SGDLS and YYNGEE. V was cut by 6 bases and J by 0 bases, with 11 bases left in between. The CDR3 contains 14 residues. CDR3 DNA: TGTGCCAGCAAAGTTGGGCCGAGCACAGATACGCAGTATTTT. This codes for CASKVGPSTDTQYF.

The chain employs TRBV10-1 and TRBJ1-5; 9 nucleotides line up with TRBD1. CDR3 length: 18 amino acids. Germline CDR1 WNHNN, CDR2 SYGVQD (reference sequence). V was pared by 11 bases and J by 0 bases, with 17 bases of the junction left unmatched. CDR3: CAFRGGQGFLNSNQPQHF. CDR3 sequence (DNA): TGCGCCTTCAGGGGGGGACAGGGTTTCCTTAATAGCAATCAGCCCCAGCATTTT.

In its sample, this clone was seen once. J is TRBJ1-6 and V is TRBV28; TRBD1 might be the D (5 bases). The V gene's germline CDR1 is MDHEN and CDR2 SYDVKM. V was cut by 4 bases and J by 9 bases, with 13 bases left in between. This CDR3 is 14 amino acids long. DNA for the CDR3: TGTGCCAGCAGTTATAGGGGATATGGTTCACCCCTCCACTTT. It encodes CASSYRGYGSPLHF.

The chain joins TRBV5-4 to TRBJ1-1; TRBD1 agrees at 7 bases. CDR1 is SGHNT and CDR2 is YYREEE in the germline V gene (reference sequence). The CDR3 is 14 amino acids. J was trimmed by 3 bases and V by 2 bases; bases with no gene match: 4. The CDR3 loop reads CASSLHQGDTEAFF. The CDR3 DNA reads as TGTGCCAGCAGCTTACATCAGGGGGACACTGAAGCTTTCTTT.

This clone was seen just once. The chain has TRBV14 and TRBJ2-7; 8 bases fit TRBD1. Per the germline V gene, CDR1 is SGHDN and CDR2 is FVKESK. With V trimmed by 5 bases and J by 4 bases, 4 bases remained unmatched. This CDR3 has 13 residues. In DNA, the CDR3 is TGTGCCAGCAGCGACCGGGACAGGTACGAGCAGTACTTC. It codes for CASSDRDRYEQYF.

This chain connects TRBV27 to TRBJ2-2; 7 bases fit TRBD1. The trim removed 5 bases at V and 8 bases at J, leaving 8 bases unmatched. CDR1 and CDR2 from the germline V gene are MNHEY and SMNVEV (reference sequence). There are 14 residues in the CDR3. CDR3 amino acids: CASSPGQVSGELFF. DNA for the CDR3: TGTGCCAGCAGTCCAGGACAGGTTTCAGGGGAGCTGTTTTTT.

This chain joins TRBV28 and TRBJ2-1; 7 bases line up with TRBD1. Germline V CDR1 and CDR2: MDHEN, SYDVKM. CDR3 size: 14 residues. V lost 2 bases and J lost 4; bases outside the gene matches: 2. CDR3 in DNA: TGTGCCAGCAGTTTAGCAGGGGGATACAATGAGCAGTTCTTC. Its translation: CASSLAGGYNEQFF.

V and J are TRBV15 and TRBJ1-1, with D perhaps TRBD1 (5 bases). V lost 3 bases, J lost 6 bases, and 11 bases lay in between. CDR3 size: 13 residues. Germline V gives CDR1 LNHNV, CDR2 YYDKDF (reference sequence). CDR3 in amino acids: CATSSKTGAEAFF. The CDR3 nucleotides read TGTGCCACCAGCAGCAAGACGGGGGCTGAAGCTTTCTTT.

The chain is built from TRBV5-1 and TRBJ1-1, with D perhaps TRBD1 (5 bases). Between the trimmed V and J ends, which lost 3 bases and 10 bases, there was a span of 16 bases. In germline, CDR1 is SGHRS, CDR2 YFSETQ. The CDR3 runs 13 residues. CDR3 bases: TGCGCCAGCAGCTCTTCAGGCGGGGGTGGAGCTTTCTTT. The encoded protein is CASSSSGGGGAFF.

This sequence joins TRBV6-1 and TRBJ2-5; the match to TRBD1 covers 9 bases. Germline CDR1 reads MNHNS; CDR2 reads SASEGT. This CDR3 contains 15 residues. The V gene end was trimmed by 6 bases and the J gene end by 0 bases; junction bases not matched to a gene: 5. The CDR3 DNA reads TGTGCCAGCAGGGGGGACAGGGTGAACCAAGAGACCCAGTACTTC. This sequence encodes CASRGDRVNQETQYF.

The rearrangement links TRBV10-3 to TRBJ2-1; tentative D call: TRBD1 (6 bases). Trimming cost V 2 bases and J 13 bases, with 15 bases left between them. The germline gives CDR1 ENHRY, CDR2 SYGVKD. There are 13 residues in the CDR3. The CDR3 nucleotides read TGTGCCATCAGTGAGACTCTACAGGGACCTCAGTTCTTC. Translating gives CAISETLQGPQFF.

The chain employs TRBV4-2 and TRBJ2-1, with TRBD1 as a possible D gene (5 bases). Germline V gene lookup returns CDR1 LGHNA and CDR2 YNFKEQ. The CDR3 spans 15 residues. V lost 0 bases to trimming and J lost 3 bases, with 9 bases between them. For the CDR3, the DNA is TGTGCCAGCAGCCAAGAAATGACAGACTACAATGAGCAGTTCTTC. It translates to CASSQEMTDYNEQFF.

DNA for the CDR3: TGTGCCAGCAGCCCAATTTCGAATCTAACCTACGAGCAGTACTTC. Translation: CASSPISNLTYEQYF. This chain joins TRBV7-8 and TRBJ2-7; D is undetermined. The CDR3 contains 15 residues. CDR1 and CDR2 from the germline V gene are SGHVS and FQNEAQ. With 5 bases removed from V and 2 bases from J, the gap between germline ends came to 16 bases.

The J gene is TRBJ1-2, the V gene TRBV10-3, with a tentative D call TRBD1 (6 bases). The V end lost 7 bases, the J end lost 7 bases, and 16 bases lay between the germline ends. In germline, CDR1 is ENHRY, CDR2 SYGVKD. The CDR3 contains 13 residues. CDR3 sequence reads: CAITSAGAGGYTF. CDR3 DNA sequence: TGTGCCATCACGTCGGCAGGGGCAGGTGGCTACACCTTC.

This sequence joins TRBV2 and TRBJ1-1, with D perhaps TRBD1 (5 bases). The CDR3 has 13 amino acids. V was clipped by 5 bases and J by 6 bases, with 13 bases between them. CDR1 and CDR2 (germline): SNHLY, FYNNEI. CDR3 sequence reads: CASSFSRVAEAFF. In DNA form, the CDR3 reads TGTGCCAGCAGTTTCTCCAGGGTTGCTGAAGCTTTCTTT. The full variable domain, completed using reference TRBV2 and TRBJ1-1, is EPEVTQTPSHQVTQMGQEVILRCVPISNHLYFYWYRQILGQKVEFLVSFYNNEISEKSEIFDDQFSVERPDGSNFTLKIRSTKLEDSAMYFCASSFSRVAEAFFGQGTRLTVV.

The chain joins TRBV9 to TRBJ2-7; D remains ambiguous. Germline CDR1 reads SGDLS; CDR2 reads YYNGEE. The CDR3 runs to 12 residues. Trimming cost V 0 bases and J 6 bases, with 7 bases left between them. CDR3 DNA: TGTGCCAGCAGCGTAGAGTACGGCGAGCAGTACTTC. This encodes CASSVEYGEQYF.

This clone appeared a single time. The V call is TRBV19, the J call TRBJ1-4, with a possible D match to TRBD1 (5 bases). This CDR3 region has 14 residues. The germline gives CDR1 LNHDA, CDR2 SQIVND (reference sequence). Trimming shortened V by 3 bases and J by 4 bases, and 9 bases separated the two germline ends. The chain's CDR3 is CASSITGVNEKLFF. CDR3 nucleotide sequence: TGTGCCAGTAGTATCACAGGAGTTAATGAAAAACTGTTTTTT.

The V call is TRBV4-1, the J call TRBJ2-1, with 13 bases matching TRBD2. The germline CDR1 and CDR2 sequences are MGHRA and YSYEKL. With V trimmed by 0 bases and J by 3 bases, 5 bases remained unmatched. CDR3 length equals 18 residues. The CDR3 here is CASSQEWTSGSVYNEQFF. The CDR3 nucleotides read TGCGCCAGCAGCCAAGAGTGGACTAGCGGGAGCGTCTACAATGAGCAGTTCTTC.

The chain joins TRBV5-1 to TRBJ1-1; the D gene is possibly TRBD1 (5 bases). V was trimmed by 1 base and J by 7 bases, leaving 14 bases between them. The CDR3 has 14 residues. The V gene's germline CDR1 is SGHRS and CDR2 YFSETQ. The CDR3 region has the DNA TGCGCCAGCAGCTTGATGGGGGGTCCACGTGAAGCTTTCTTT. It yields the protein CASSLMGGPREAFF.

This sequence joins TRBV7-3 and TRBJ2-3; D not resolved. Trimming took 2 bases from V and 4 from J, leaving 10 bases between them. The CDR3 has 14 amino acids. The V gene's germline CDR1 is SGHTA and CDR2 FQGTGA. CDR3 nucleotide sequence: TGTGCCAGCAGCTTAGGTCGGAGCTCAGATACGCAGTATTTT. It codes for CASSLGRSSDTQYF.